Sequencing of this T cell receptor beta chain was carried out in a study of control samples from healthy donors and cancer patients. Assay used: immunoSEQ multiplex PCR; TCRdb lists only in-frame clones, some missing. The table lists some 120,000 clones, about 94% of them singletons, with more than 2% in the top ten. The sequenced sample consisted of blood. This clonotype was obtained from a man aged 25 to 40 in good health.

CDR3 protein: CASSVEGQGAKGYTF. The CDR3, as DNA: TGCGCCAGCAGCGTGGAGGGACAGGGGGCAAAGGGCTACACCTTC. The chain joins TRBV5-1 to TRBJ1-2; 12 bases are shared with TRBD1. The CDR3 is 15 amino acids. Germline-derived CDR1 and CDR2 are SGHRS and YFSETQ. Trimming at V came to 4 bases and at J to 8 bases, leaving 9 bases not matched to a gene.